This T cell receptor (beta chain) was retrieved from a study of control samples from healthy donors and cancer patients. CDR1 is MNHEY and CDR2 is SVGAGI in the germline V gene. Trimming cost V 6 bases and J 4 bases; bases outside gene matches: 8. The CDR3 is 14 residues long. Measured with immunoSEQ multiplex PCR; TCRdb has only the in-frame clones, and not every one. The sample holds some 120,000 clones, 80% to 95% seen once. The V call is TRBV6-5, the J call TRBJ1-2; TRBD1 matches at 7 bases. Sequencing was carried out using blood. This receptor was obtained from a woman between 18 and 29 years old in good health. CDR3 residues: CASSGVGQSYGYTF. The CDR3 DNA follows: TGTGCCAGCAGCGGAGTGGGACAGAGCTATGGCTACACCTTC.